Following are 32 T cell receptor beta chains from one sample sequenced in a study of cytomegalovirus exposure and HLA in healthy donors. The study ran its PCR with 60 Vbeta and 13 Jbeta primers. Clones were sequenced by immunoSEQ multiplex PCR, and TCRdb holds only the in-frame ones, with some missing. Among about 86,000 clones listed, around 71% were seen once. Sequenced input: PBMCs. These receptors originate from a man aged 60 to 69 in good health and CMV-seronegative.

The chain joins TRBV5-8 to TRBJ2-1; TRBD2 agrees at 9 bases. The CDR3 contains 14 residues. Trimming took 7 bases from V and 4 from J; bases not matched to a gene: 6. Germline V gene sequence: CDR1 SGHTS, CDR2 YDEGEE. In nucleotides, the CDR3 is TGTGCCAGCCATCTAGCGGGAACTTACAATGAGCAGTTCTTC. It specifies CASHLAGTYNEQFF.

The chain carries TRBV5-1 and TRBJ2-7; 8 positions match TRBD2. This CDR3 contains 16 residues. The ends lost 0 bases at V and 4 bases at J; junction bases unmatched: 9. CDR1 is SGHRS and CDR2 is YFSETQ in the germline V gene. The DNA for the CDR3 is TGCGCCAGCAGCTTGGGGACCGGGACTAGAGAATACGAGCAGTACTTC. This codes for CASSLGTGTREYEQYF.

This chain uses TRBV7-9 with TRBJ1-6, with D possibly TRBD1 on 6 matching bases. Germline loops: CDR1 SEHNR, CDR2 FQNEAQ (reference sequence). Trimming removed 4 bases at V and 6 bases at J, with 10 bases between. CDR3 length: 14 residues. CDR3 protein: CASSSARGNSPLHF. The CDR3 nucleotides are TGTGCCAGCAGCTCGGCCAGGGGTAATTCACCCCTCCACTTT.

CDR3 sequence (DNA): TGTGCCAGTACCTCCCCAGGGAAGGTTGAGGAAAAACTGTTTTTT. Its protein product is CASTSPGKVEEKLFF. This rearrangement joins TRBV19 to TRBJ1-4, with D possibly matching TRBD1 (5 bases). Germline V gene lookup returns CDR1 LNHDA and CDR2 SQIVND (reference sequence). V shed 7 bases and J shed 8 bases, with 20 bases lying between them. The CDR3 is 15 amino acids.

Written as DNA, the CDR3 is TGTGCCAGCAGCTTGCTTGGCAGCACAGATACGCAGTATTTT. Protein sequence: CASSLLGSTDTQYF. The chain joins TRBV5-6 to TRBJ2-3; D not certain. Trimming stripped 1 base from V and 0 bases from J, with 6 bases between. CDR1 SGHDT and CDR2 YYEEEE come from the germline V gene. The CDR3 sequence is 14 residues long.

This clone was seen a handful of times. V is TRBV2 and J is TRBJ2-3; D ambiguous. The CDR3 has 12 residues. V gave up 7 bases and J gave up 3 bases, with 8 bases separating them. Germline V lookup: CDR1 SNHLY, CDR2 FYNNEI. This CDR3 reads CASKTLTDTQYF. The CDR3 DNA follows: TGTGCCAGCAAGACTTTGACAGATACGCAGTATTTT.

This chain links TRBV7-6 with TRBJ2-3; 8 nucleotides line up with TRBD2. Germline V gene sequence: CDR1 SGHVS, CDR2 FNYEAQ. The CDR3 consists of 17 residues. J gave up 0 bases and V 2 bases, and 7 bases lay outside the gene matches. The CDR3, as DNA: TGTGCCAGCAGCTTAAATGCGCGGGGGGCTAGCACAGATACGCAGTATTTT. Translating gives CASSLNARGASTDTQYF.

The chain carries TRBV19 and TRBJ2-1; 15 bases are shared with TRBD2. Germline assignment: CDR1 LNHDA and CDR2 SQIVND (reference sequence). The CDR3 sequence is 20 residues long. Trimming removed 5 bases from V and 6 bases from J; junction bases left unmatched: 17. The chain's CDR3 is CASSSNTGLAGGSRPNEQFF. In DNA, the CDR3 is TGTGCCAGTAGTTCAAACACGGGACTAGCGGGAGGTTCCAGGCCCAATGAGCAGTTCTTC.

V and J are TRBV7-2 and TRBJ2-4; D possibly corresponds to TRBD2 (6 bases). The CDR3 is 14 amino acids. Germline V gene sequence: CDR1 SGHTA, CDR2 FQGNSA. V lost 1 base, J lost 8 bases, and 12 bases lay in between. The CDR3 spells CASSLGGVIDIQYF. CDR3 bases: TGTGCCAGCAGCTTAGGCGGGGTTATAGACATTCAGTACTTC.

V and J are TRBV18 and TRBJ2-2; D is uncertain. The V gene's germline CDR1 is KGHSH and CDR2 LQKENI. The CDR3 is 15 residues long. The V end lost 2 bases, the J end lost 0 bases, and 7 bases lay between the germline ends. CDR3 in amino acids: CASSPSQSNTGELFF. The CDR3 nucleotides read TGTGCCAGCTCACCATCACAGTCGAACACCGGGGAGCTGTTTTTT. Complete variable domain (other parts from reference TRBV18 and TRBJ2-2): NAGVMQNPRHLVRRRGQEARLRCSPMKGHSHVYWYRQLPEEGLKFMVYLQKENIIDESGMPKERFSAEFPKEGPSILRIQQVVRGDSAAYFCASSPSQSNTGELFFGEGSRLTVL.

V gene TRBV29-1 combines with J gene TRBJ1-3; TRBD1 aligns across 7 bases. CDR3 length: 16 amino acids. Germline CDR1 is SQVTM and CDR2 is ANQGSEA. V trimming: 4 bases; J trimming: 2 bases; junction bases outside the gene matches: 11. CDR3: CSVAWTGLRTGNTIYF. Here the CDR3 DNA reads TGCAGCGTTGCCTGGACAGGTTTAAGGACTGGAAACACCATATATTTT.

The rearrangement uses TRBV5-1 and TRBJ2-3, with D possibly being TRBD1 (5 bases). The CDR3 extends over 14 amino acids. Germline V gene lookup returns CDR1 SGHRS and CDR2 YFSETQ. V was cut by 0 bases and J by 4 bases, with 9 bases left in between. CDR3 sequence reads: CASSLEGFADTQYF. The CDR3, as DNA: TGCGCCAGCAGCTTGGAGGGGTTCGCAGATACGCAGTATTTT.

V and J are TRBV7-2 and TRBJ1-6; 9 nucleotides agree with TRBD1. V lost 5 bases, J lost 7 bases, and 6 bases stayed unmatched. From germline, CDR1 is SGHTA and CDR2 FQGNSA. The CDR3 contains 15 residues. The CDR3 region has the DNA TGTGCCAGCAGCACCGGACAGGGGAGCAATTCACCCCTCCACTTT. This encodes CASSTGQGSNSPLHF.

This clone was seen a single time. CDR3 sequence (DNA): TGTGCCAGCAGCTTAACTAACTACGAGCAGTACTTC. Translation gives CASSLTNYEQYF. The V call is TRBV7-9, the J call TRBJ2-7; no clear D gene. The germline CDR1 and CDR2 sequences are SEHNR and FQNEAQ (reference sequence). CDR3 size: 12 residues. V dropped 2 bases and J dropped 3 bases, with 5 bases sitting between them.

This rearrangement joins TRBV7-8 to TRBJ2-7; 7 bases match TRBD1. The CDR3 totals 14 residues. V lost 5 bases, J lost 2 bases, and 6 bases stayed unmatched. Germline values: CDR1 SGHVS, CDR2 FQNEAQ. The CDR3 protein is CASSLDRRTYEQYF. CDR3 bases: TGTGCCAGCAGCCTGGACAGGCGAACCTACGAGCAGTACTTC.

V is TRBV27 and J is TRBJ1-1, with D perhaps TRBD1 (6 bases). Trimming shortened V by 2 bases and J by 3 bases, and 13 bases separated the two germline ends. Germline V gene lookup returns CDR1 MNHEY and CDR2 SMNVEV (reference sequence). The CDR3 loop spans 15 amino acids. The CDR3 bases are TGTGCCAGCAGTTTAAGGGGCAGGGGAGACACTGAAGCTTTCTTT. It specifies CASSLRGRGDTEAFF.

The V gene is TRBV29-1, the J gene TRBJ2-1; possibly TRBD1 for D (6 bases). From germline, CDR1 is SQVTM and CDR2 ANQGSEA. This CDR3 has 15 residues. Trimming removed 3 bases at V and 2 bases at J, with 14 bases between. CDR3 nucleotides: TGCAGCGTTGAGAAGGGGACATCCCCCTACAATGAGCAGTTCTTC. This translates into CSVEKGTSPYNEQFF.

The DNA for the CDR3 is TGTGCCAGCAGCCGACAGGGGGCACAACGGGAAAAACTGTTTTTT. It encodes CASSRQGAQREKLFF. This chain uses TRBV7-9 with TRBJ1-4, with 10 bases lining up with TRBD1. Germline CDR1 and CDR2: SEHNR and FQNEAQ (reference sequence). V was clipped by 5 bases and J by 8 bases; unmatched bases: 8. This CDR3 has 15 residues.

To note about this clone: One end of the junction is discordant with germline, which a read error may explain. V is TRBV10-2 and J is TRBJ2-7; 9 bases fit TRBD2. CDR3 length: 15 amino acids. Germline lookup yields CDR1 WSHSY and CDR2 SAAADI. CDR3 DNA: TGCGCCAGCATTGAGACTAGCGGTGTCTCCTACGAGCAGTACTTC. It is translated as CASIETSGVSYEQYF.

Turning to this clone: Its ends do not fully match the called genes, so a read error is possible. This sequence joins TRBV7-9 and TRBJ2-1; 11 bases are shared with TRBD2. Germline values: CDR1 SEHNR, CDR2 FQNEAQ (reference sequence). The CDR3 is 16 amino acids. CDR3 in amino acids: CSSIVLLAGGPNEQFF. The CDR3 DNA sequence: TGTTCCAGCATCGTGCTTTTAGCGGGAGGGCCCAATGAGCAGTTCTTC. Supplemented by reference TRBV7-9 and TRBJ2-1, the full variable domain reads DTGVSQNPRHKITKRGQNVTFRCDPISEHNRLYWYRQTLGQGPEFLTYFQNEAQLEKSRLLSDRFSAERPKGSFSTLEIQRTEQGDSAMYLCSSIVLLAGGPNEQFFGPGTRLTVL.

The J gene is TRBJ2-2, the V gene TRBV18; a possible D gene is TRBD1 (5 bases). Germline-derived CDR1 and CDR2 are KGHSH and LQKENI. Trimming shortened V by 6 bases and J by 6 bases, and 14 bases separated the two germline ends. The CDR3 sequence is 14 residues long. The CDR3 here is CASSLGHPSGELFF. Written as DNA, the CDR3 is TGTGCCAGCTCTCTTGGACACCCCTCCGGGGAGCTGTTTTTT. The whole variable domain, filled in from reference TRBV18 and TRBJ2-2, reads NAGVMQNPRHLVRRRGQEARLRCSPMKGHSHVYWYRQLPEEGLKFMVYLQKENIIDESGMPKERFSAEFPKEGPSILRIQQVVRGDSAAYFCASSLGHPSGELFFGEGSRLTVL.

V gene TRBV2 combines with J gene TRBJ1-1; no clear D. This CDR3 has 14 residues. V lost 4 bases and J 0 bases, leaving 9 bases between the germline ends. Germline CDR1 is SNHLY and CDR2 is FYNNEI. CDR3 region: CASSGRGLNTEAFF. The CDR3 DNA sequence: TGTGCCAGCAGTGGAAGAGGGCTGAACACTGAAGCTTTCTTT. The whole variable domain, remainder taken from reference TRBV2 and TRBJ1-1, is EPEVTQTPSHQVTQMGQEVILRCVPISNHLYFYWYRQILGQKVEFLVSFYNNEISEKSEIFDDQFSVERPDGSNFTLKIRSTKLEDSAMYFCASSGRGLNTEAFFGQGTRLTVV.

The CDR3 reads CASSPRGQSNYGYTF. The CDR3 region has the DNA TGCGCCAGCAGCCCCCGGGGACAGTCCAACTATGGCTACACCTTC. The chain recombines TRBV5-1 with TRBJ1-2; 7 bases agree with TRBD1. There are 15 residues in the CDR3. After removal of 4 bases from V and 2 bases from J, the junction contained 8 bases not matched to a gene. CDR1 and CDR2 (germline): SGHRS, YFSETQ.

The sample holds a few counts of this clone. A junction end diverges from the germline sequence, so it may reflect a read error. This chain connects TRBV29-1 to TRBJ2-7, with 9 positions matching TRBD1. The CDR3 is 13 residues long. Looked up from germline, CDR1 is SQVTM and CDR2 is ANQGSEA. Here the CDR3 reads CSVVGQGSSEQYF. The CDR3 region has the DNA TGCAGCGTCGTGGGACAGGGCTCCTCCGAGCAGTACTTC.

V gene TRBV7-9 combines with J gene TRBJ2-5, with D possibly TRBD2 on 6 matching bases. The V end was cut by 5 bases, the J end by 5 bases, with 24 bases between. There are 17 residues in the CDR3. Per the germline V gene, CDR1 is SEHNR and CDR2 is FQNEAQ (reference sequence). DNA of the CDR3: TGTGCCAGCAGCACAACTCGGGGACTGCCCCGGGGGGAGACCCAGTACTTC. Encoded protein: CASSTTRGLPRGETQYF.

This clone appeared once. The V call is TRBV10-3, the J call TRBJ2-3; 9 bases match TRBD2. Germline CDR1 reads ENHRY; CDR2 reads SYGVKD. The CDR3 covers 14 residues. Trimming took 7 bases from V and 5 from J; bases not matched to a gene: 7. The CDR3 loop reads CAIKGAGGKDTQYF. As DNA, the CDR3 is TGTGCCATCAAGGGGGCGGGGGGGAAAGATACGCAGTATTTT.

This clone has a handful of counts. The chain carries TRBV9 and TRBJ2-1; TRBD1 is a possible D gene (6 bases). The germline V and J ends were trimmed by 3 bases and 4 bases, with 14 bases remaining between them. The germline V gene has CDR1 SGDLS and CDR2 YYNGEE. There are 15 residues in the CDR3. This CDR3 is CASSGGRLSYNEQFF. The CDR3 DNA follows: TGTGCCAGCAGCGGGGGGCGTCTGTCTTACAATGAGCAGTTCTTC.

This chain connects TRBV29-1 to TRBJ2-2, with D perhaps TRBD1 (6 bases). Germline loops: CDR1 SQVTM, CDR2 ANQGSEA. The CDR3 loop spans 12 amino acids. V lost 3 bases and J lost 7, with 9 bases in between. The CDR3 loop is CSVDQGFGELFF. The CDR3 DNA is TGCAGCGTTGATCAGGGGTTCGGGGAGCTGTTTTTT.

This clone was counted a single time. In nucleotides, the CDR3 is TGTGCCAGCAGCTTGAGACTAGCGGGGGGGCCCGAGCAGTACTTC. It specifies CASSLRLAGGPEQYF. The chain employs TRBV7-2 and TRBJ2-7; 14 bases agree with TRBD2. Germline CDR1 is SGHTA and CDR2 is FQGNSA. Trimming cost V 3 bases and J 6 bases; bases outside gene matches: 4. This CDR3 comprises 15 residues.

The chain has TRBV6-1 and TRBJ2-7; D remains ambiguous. This CDR3 region has 14 residues. The ends were cut back, 2 bases at V and 2 bases at J, with 10 bases in the middle. Germline V gives CDR1 MNHNS, CDR2 SASEGT. The CDR3 DNA sequence: TGTGCCAGCAGTGAAATGGCACAGACCTACGAGCAGTACTTC. It translates to CASSEMAQTYEQYF.

The chain joins TRBV5-6 to TRBJ2-7, with D unclear. The CDR3 contains 14 residues. Deletions cut 0 bases from V and 0 bases from J, with 7 bases between. Germline CDR1 and CDR2: SGHDT and YYEEEE. In DNA form, the CDR3 reads TGTGCCAGCAGCTTGGGGCGGTACTCCTACGAGCAGTACTTC. Encoded protein: CASSLGRYSYEQYF.

V is TRBV29-1 and J is TRBJ2-7, with D tentatively TRBD1 (5 bases). Germline V gene lookup returns CDR1 SQVTM and CDR2 ANQGSEA. CDR3 length: 12 amino acids. CDR3 region: CSVRQGAYEQYF. The CDR3 DNA reads TGCAGTGTCAGGCAGGGCGCCTACGAGCAGTACTTC.